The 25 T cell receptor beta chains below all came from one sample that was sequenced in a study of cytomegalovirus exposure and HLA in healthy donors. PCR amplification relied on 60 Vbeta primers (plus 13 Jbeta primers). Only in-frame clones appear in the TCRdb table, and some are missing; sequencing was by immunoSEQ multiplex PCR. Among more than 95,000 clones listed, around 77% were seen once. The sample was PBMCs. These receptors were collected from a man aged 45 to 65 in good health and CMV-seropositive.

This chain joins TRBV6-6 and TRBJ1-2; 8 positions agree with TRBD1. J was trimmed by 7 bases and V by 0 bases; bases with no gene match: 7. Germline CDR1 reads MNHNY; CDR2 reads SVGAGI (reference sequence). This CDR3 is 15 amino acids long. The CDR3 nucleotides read TGTGCCAGCAGTTACTCCGGTCAGGGGGCGAGTGGCTACACCTTC. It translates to CASSYSGQGASGYTF.

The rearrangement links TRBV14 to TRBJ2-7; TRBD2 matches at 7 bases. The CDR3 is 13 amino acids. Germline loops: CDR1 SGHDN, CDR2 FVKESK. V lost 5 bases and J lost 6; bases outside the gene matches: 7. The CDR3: CASSFTGGGEQYF. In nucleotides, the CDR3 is TGTGCCAGCAGCTTTACGGGCGGGGGCGAGCAGTACTTC.

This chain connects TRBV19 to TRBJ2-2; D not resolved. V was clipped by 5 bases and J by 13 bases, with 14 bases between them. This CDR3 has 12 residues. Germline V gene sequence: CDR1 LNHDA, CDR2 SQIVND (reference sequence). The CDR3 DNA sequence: TGTGCCAGTAGTGACCCTGACTTGGGGCTGTTTTTT. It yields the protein CASSDPDLGLFF.

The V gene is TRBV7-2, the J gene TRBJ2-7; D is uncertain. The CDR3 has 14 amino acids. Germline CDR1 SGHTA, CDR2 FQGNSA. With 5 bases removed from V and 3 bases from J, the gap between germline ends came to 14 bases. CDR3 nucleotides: TGTGCCAGCAGCCCACAGTTAGTTCACTACGAGCAGTACTTC. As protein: CASSPQLVHYEQYF.

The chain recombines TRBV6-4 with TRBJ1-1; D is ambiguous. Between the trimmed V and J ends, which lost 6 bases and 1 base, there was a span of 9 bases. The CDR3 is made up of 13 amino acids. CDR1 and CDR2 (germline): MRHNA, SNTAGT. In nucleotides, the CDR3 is TGTGCCAGCAGCCCCGAGGGGAACACTGAAGCTTTCTTT. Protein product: CASSPEGNTEAFF.

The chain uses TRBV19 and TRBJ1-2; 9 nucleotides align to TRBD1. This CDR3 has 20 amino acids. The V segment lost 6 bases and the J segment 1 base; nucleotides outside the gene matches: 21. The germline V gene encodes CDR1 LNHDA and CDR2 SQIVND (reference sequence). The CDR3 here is CASRIPTSGQGPLGNYGYTF. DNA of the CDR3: TGTGCCAGTAGAATACCTACCTCGGGACAGGGTCCCCTCGGTAACTATGGCTACACCTTC. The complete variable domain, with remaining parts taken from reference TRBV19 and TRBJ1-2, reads DGGITQSPKYLFRKEGQNVTLSCEQNLNHDAMYWYRQDPGQGLRLIYYSQIVNDFQKGDIAEGYSVSREKKESFPLTVTSAQKNPTAFYLCASRIPTSGQGPLGNYGYTFGSGTRLTVV.

The CDR3 reads CASPRMRGPSTEAFF. DNA of the CDR3: TGTGCCTCACCGCGGATGAGGGGGCCCAGCACTGAAGCTTTCTTT. This rearrangement joins TRBV30 to TRBJ1-1; 7 nucleotides align to TRBD1. Germline CDR1 is GTSNPN and CDR2 is SVGIG (reference sequence). V lost 7 bases and J lost 4; bases outside the gene matches: 15. CDR3 size: 15 residues.

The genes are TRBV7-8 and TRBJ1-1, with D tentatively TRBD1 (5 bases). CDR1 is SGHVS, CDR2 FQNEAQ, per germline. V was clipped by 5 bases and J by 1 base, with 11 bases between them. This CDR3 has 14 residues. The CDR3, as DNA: TGTGCCAGCAGCCGCCGACAGCCGAACACTGAAGCTTTCTTT. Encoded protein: CASSRRQPNTEAFF.

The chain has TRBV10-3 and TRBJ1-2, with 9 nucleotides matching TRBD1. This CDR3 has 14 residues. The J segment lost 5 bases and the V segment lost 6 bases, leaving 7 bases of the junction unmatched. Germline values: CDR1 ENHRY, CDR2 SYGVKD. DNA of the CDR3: TGTGCCATCAGCCGGGACAGGGTAGAATATGGCTACACCTTC. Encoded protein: CAISRDRVEYGYTF.

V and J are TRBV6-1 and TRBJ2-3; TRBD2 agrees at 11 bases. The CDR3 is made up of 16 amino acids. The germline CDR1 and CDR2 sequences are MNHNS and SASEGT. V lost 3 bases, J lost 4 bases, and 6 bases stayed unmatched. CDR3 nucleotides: TGTGCCAGCAGTGATGCTAGCGGGAGGTGGGCAGATACGCAGTATTTT. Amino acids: CASSDASGRWADTQYF.

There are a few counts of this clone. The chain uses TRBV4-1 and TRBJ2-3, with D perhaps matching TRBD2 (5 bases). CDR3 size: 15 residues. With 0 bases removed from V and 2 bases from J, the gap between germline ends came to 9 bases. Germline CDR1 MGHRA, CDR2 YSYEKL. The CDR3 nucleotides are TGCGCCAGCAGCCAAGATCTAGCCCTCACAGATACGCAGTATTTT. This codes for CASSQDLALTDTQYF.

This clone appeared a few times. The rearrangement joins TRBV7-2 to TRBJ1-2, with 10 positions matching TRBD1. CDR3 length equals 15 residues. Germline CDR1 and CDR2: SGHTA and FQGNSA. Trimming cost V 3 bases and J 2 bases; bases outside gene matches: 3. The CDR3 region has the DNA TGTGCCAGCAGCTTCCAGGGACAGGGGAACTATGGCTACACCTTC. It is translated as CASSFQGQGNYGYTF. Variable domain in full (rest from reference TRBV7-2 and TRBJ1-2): GAGVSQSPSNKVTEKGKDVELRCDPISGHTALYWYRQSLGQGLEFLIYFQGNSAPDKSGLPSDRFSAERTGGSVSTLTIQRTQQEDSAVYLCASSFQGQGNYGYTFGSGTRLTVV.

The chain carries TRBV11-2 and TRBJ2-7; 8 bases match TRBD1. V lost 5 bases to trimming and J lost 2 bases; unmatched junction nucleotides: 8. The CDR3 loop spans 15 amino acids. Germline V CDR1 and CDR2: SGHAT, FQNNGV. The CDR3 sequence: CASSPGGRGPYEQYF. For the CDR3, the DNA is TGTGCCAGCAGCCCAGGGGGCAGGGGGCCCTACGAGCAGTACTTC. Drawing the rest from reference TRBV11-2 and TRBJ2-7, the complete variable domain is EAGVAQSPRYKIIEKRQSVAFWCNPISGHATLYWYQQILGQGPKLLIQFQNNGVVDDSQLPKDRFSAERLKGVDSTLKIQPAKLEDSAVYLCASSPGGRGPYEQYFGPGTRLTVT.

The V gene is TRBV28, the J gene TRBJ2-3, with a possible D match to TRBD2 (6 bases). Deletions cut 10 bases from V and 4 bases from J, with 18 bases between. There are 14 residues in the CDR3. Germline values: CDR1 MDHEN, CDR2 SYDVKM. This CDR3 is CATRWGEVADTQYF. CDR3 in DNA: TGTGCCACCCGGTGGGGGGAAGTCGCAGATACGCAGTATTTT.

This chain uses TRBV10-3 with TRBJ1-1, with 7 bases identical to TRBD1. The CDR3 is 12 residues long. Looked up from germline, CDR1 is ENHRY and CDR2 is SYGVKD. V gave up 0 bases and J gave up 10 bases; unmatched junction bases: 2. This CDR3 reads CAISESTGIAFF. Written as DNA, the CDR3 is TGTGCCATCAGTGAGTCGACAGGGATAGCTTTCTTT.

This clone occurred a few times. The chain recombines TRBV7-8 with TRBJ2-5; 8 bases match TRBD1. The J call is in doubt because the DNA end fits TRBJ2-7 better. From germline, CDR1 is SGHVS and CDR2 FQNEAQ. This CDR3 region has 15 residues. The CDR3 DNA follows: TGTGCCAGCAGCTTAGCAGGGACAGGATCGTACGAGCAGTACTTC. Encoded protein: CASSLAGTGSYEQYF.

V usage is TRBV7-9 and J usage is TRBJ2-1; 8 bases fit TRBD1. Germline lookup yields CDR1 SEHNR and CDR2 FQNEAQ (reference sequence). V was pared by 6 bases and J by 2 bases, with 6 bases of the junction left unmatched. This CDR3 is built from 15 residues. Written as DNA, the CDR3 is TGTGCCAGCAGACCCGGACAGGGTCCCTACAATGAGCAGTTCTTC. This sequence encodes CASRPGQGPYNEQFF.

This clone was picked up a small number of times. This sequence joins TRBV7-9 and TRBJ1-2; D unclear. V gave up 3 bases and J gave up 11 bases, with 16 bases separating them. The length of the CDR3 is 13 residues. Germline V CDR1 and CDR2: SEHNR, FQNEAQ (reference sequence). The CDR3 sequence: CASSLDYAAGYTF. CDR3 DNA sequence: TGTGCCAGCAGCTTGGATTACGCGGCGGGGTACACCTTC. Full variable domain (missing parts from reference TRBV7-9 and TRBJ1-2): DTGVSQNPRHKITKRGQNVTFRCDPISEHNRLYWYRQTLGQGPEFLTYFQNEAQLEKSRLLSDRFSAERPKGSFSTLEIQRTEQGDSAMYLCASSLDYAAGYTFGSGTRLTVV.

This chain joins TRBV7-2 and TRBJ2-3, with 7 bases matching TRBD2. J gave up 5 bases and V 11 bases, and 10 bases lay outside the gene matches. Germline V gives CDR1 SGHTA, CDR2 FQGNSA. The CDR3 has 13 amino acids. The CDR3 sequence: CAARLAAKDTQYF. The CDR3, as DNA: TGTGCCGCCCGGCTAGCGGCTAAAGATACGCAGTATTTT. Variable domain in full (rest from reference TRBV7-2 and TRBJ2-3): GAGVSQSPSNKVTEKGKDVELRCDPISGHTALYWYRQSLGQGLEFLIYFQGNSAPDKSGLPSDRFSAERTGGSVSTLTIQRTQQEDSAVYLCAARLAAKDTQYFGPGTRLTVL.

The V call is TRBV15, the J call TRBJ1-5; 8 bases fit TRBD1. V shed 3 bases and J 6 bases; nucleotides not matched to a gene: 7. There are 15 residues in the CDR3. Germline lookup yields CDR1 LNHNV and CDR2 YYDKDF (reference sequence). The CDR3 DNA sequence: TGTGCCACCAGCAGCCGGACAGGGAGCGTTCAGCCCCAGCATTTT. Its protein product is CATSSRTGSVQPQHF.

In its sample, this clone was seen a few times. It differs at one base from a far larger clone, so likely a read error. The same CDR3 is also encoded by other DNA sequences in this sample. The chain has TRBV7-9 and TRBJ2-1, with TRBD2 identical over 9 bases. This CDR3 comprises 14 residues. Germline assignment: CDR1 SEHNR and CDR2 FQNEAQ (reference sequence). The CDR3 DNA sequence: TGTGCTAGCAGCTTTGGGACTAGCAGTCTTGAGCAGTTCTTC. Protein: CASSFGTSSLEQFF.

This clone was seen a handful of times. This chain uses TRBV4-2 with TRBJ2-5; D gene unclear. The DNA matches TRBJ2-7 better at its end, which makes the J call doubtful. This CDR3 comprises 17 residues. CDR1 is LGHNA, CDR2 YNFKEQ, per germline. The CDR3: CASSQEGTYPSSYEQYF. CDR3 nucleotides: TGTGCCAGCAGCCAAGAGGGAACTTATCCTAGCTCCTACGAGCAGTACTTC.

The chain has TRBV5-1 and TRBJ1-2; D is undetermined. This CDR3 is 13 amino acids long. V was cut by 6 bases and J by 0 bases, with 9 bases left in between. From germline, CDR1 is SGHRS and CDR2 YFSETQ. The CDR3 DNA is TGCGCCAGCACGGAGAGGGCTAACTATGGCTACACCTTC. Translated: CASTERANYGYTF.

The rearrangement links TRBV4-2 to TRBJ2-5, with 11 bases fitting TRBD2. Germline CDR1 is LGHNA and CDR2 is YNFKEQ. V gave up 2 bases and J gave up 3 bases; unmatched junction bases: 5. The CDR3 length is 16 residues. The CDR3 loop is CASSQLGLADKETQYF. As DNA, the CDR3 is TGTGCCAGCAGCCAATTGGGACTAGCGGACAAAGAGACCCAGTACTTC.

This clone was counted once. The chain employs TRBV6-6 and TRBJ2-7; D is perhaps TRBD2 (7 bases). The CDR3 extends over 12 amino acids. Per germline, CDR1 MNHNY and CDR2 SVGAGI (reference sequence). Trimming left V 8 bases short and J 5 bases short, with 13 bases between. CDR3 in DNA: TGTGCCAGCCAAGGGGGGGCCCACGAGCAGTACTTC. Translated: CASQGGAHEQYF.